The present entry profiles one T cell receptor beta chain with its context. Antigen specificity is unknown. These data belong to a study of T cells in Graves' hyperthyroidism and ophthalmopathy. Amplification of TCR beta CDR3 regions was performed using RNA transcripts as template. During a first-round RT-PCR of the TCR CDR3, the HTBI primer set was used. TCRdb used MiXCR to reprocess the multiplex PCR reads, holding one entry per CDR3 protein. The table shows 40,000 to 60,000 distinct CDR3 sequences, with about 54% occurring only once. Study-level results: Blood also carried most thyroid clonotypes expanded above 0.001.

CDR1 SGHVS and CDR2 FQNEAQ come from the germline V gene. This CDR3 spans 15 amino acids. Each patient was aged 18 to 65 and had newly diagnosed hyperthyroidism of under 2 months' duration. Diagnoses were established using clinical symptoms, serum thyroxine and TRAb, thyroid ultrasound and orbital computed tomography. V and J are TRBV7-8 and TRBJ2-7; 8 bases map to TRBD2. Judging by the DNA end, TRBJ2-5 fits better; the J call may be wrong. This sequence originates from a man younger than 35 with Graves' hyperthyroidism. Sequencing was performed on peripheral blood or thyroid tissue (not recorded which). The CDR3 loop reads CASSFSGAEGETQYF. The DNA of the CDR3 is TGTGCCAGCAGCTTTAGCGGGGCCGAGGGAGAGACCCAGTACTTC.